These 3 T cell receptor beta chains originate from one sample sequenced in a study of Graves' ophthalmopathy and Graves' hyperthyroidism. Amplifying from RNA transcripts, the study obtained TCR beta CDR3 regions. Amplification began with first-round RT-PCR using HTBI primers, then second-round multiplex PCR was performed. TCRdb independently ran MiXCR on the multiplex PCR reads; one entry per CDR3 protein. The table lists approximately 160,000 distinct CDR3 sequences, 35% to 45% of them singletons. The material sequenced was peripheral blood. The source of these receptors is a man under 40 with Graves' ophthalmopathy.

This clonotype came up many times. A read error may produce the germline difference seen at one junction end. The rearrangement uses TRBV4-2 and TRBJ2-7; TRBD2 agrees at 13 bases. This CDR3 comprises 15 residues. Germline V lookup: CDR1 LGHNA, CDR2 YNFKEQ. The CDR3 DNA is TGTGCCAGCAGCCAAGCCGGGACTAGCGGGAATCGTATCGACTTC. Translating gives CASSQAGTSGNRIDF.

The chain couples TRBV12-3 or TRBV12-4 to TRBJ1-1; D gene unclear. V was pared by 4 bases and J by 1 base, with 7 bases between. The CDR3 runs to 13 residues. The CDR3 spells CASSSKQNTEAFF. CDR3 coding DNA: TGTGCCAGCAGTTCCAAACAGAACACTGAAGCTTTCTTT.

This clonotype was seen only once. The chain employs TRBV7-9 and TRBJ2-7; 8 nucleotides match TRBD1. This CDR3 is built from 14 residues. Germline values: CDR1 SEHNR, CDR2 FQNEAQ (reference sequence). Trimming at V came to 7 bases and at J to 3 bases, leaving 8 bases not matched to a gene. The CDR3: CASTRWDRYYEQYF. CDR3 nucleotide sequence: TGTGCCAGCACCCGGTGGGACAGGTACTACGAGCAGTACTTC.